This T cell receptor (beta chain) was recorded in a study of blood T cell repertoires in COVID-19. Some clones are missing from TCRdb's copy, which holds only in-frame ones; the method was immunoSEQ multiplex PCR. Here the sample spans fewer than 250,000 clones, around 83% being singletons. The CDR3 consists of 14 residues. CDR1 is WSHSY, CDR2 SAAADI, per germline. Trimming cost V 5 bases and J 2 bases; bases outside gene matches: 5. The chain uses TRBV10-2 and TRBJ1-1, with 7 positions matching TRBD1. The origin of this receptor is a woman in her forties in a cohort exposed to, infected with or recovered from COVID-19 (not recorded which). Material for sequencing was PBMCs or T cells enriched from blood (not recorded which). CDR3 DNA: TGCGCCAGCAGTATGGGACAGACTAACACTGAAGCTTTCTTT. It encodes CASSMGQTNTEAFF.